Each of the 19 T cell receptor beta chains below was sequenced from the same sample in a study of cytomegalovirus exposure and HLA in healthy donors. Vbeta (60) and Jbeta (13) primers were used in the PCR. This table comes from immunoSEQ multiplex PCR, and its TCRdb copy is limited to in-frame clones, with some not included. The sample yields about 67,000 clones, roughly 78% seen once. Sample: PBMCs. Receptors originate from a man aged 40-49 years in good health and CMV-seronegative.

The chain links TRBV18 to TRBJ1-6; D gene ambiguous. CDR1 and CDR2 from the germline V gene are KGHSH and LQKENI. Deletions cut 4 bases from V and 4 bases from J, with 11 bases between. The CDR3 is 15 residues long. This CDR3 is CASSQNSLYNSPLHF. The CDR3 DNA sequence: TGTGCCAGCTCACAGAACTCGCTGTATAATTCACCCCTCCACTTT.

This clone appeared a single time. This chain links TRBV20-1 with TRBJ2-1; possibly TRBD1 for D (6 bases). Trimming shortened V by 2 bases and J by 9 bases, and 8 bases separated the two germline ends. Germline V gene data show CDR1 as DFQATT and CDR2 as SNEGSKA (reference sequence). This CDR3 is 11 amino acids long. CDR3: CSARQGFEQFF. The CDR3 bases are TGCAGTGCTAGACAGGGGTTTGAGCAGTTCTTC.

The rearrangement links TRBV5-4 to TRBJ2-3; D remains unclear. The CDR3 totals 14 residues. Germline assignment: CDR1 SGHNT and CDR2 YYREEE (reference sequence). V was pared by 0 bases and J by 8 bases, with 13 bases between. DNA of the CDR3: TGTGCCAGCAGCTTGGGGGTTCTAGTGGCTACGCAGTATTTT. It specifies CASSLGVLVATQYF.

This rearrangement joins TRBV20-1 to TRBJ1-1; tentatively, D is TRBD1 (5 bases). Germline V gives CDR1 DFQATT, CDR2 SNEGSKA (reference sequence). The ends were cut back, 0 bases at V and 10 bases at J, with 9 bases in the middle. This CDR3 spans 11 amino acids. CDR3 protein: CSARDREGAFF. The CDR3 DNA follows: TGCAGTGCTAGAGACAGGGAAGGAGCTTTCTTT.

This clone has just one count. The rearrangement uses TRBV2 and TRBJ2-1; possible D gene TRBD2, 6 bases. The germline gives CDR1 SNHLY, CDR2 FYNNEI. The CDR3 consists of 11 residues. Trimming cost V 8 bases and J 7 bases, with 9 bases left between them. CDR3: CASVAVNEQFF. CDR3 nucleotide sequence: TGTGCCAGCGTAGCGGTAAATGAGCAGTTCTTC.

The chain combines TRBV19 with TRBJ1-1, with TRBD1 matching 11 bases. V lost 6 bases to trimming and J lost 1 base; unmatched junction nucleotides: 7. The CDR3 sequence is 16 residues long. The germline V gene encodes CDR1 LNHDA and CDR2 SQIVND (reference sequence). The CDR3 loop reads CASRKGQGGGNTEAFF. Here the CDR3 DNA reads TGTGCCAGTAGAAAGGGACAGGGGGGAGGGAACACTGAAGCTTTCTTT.

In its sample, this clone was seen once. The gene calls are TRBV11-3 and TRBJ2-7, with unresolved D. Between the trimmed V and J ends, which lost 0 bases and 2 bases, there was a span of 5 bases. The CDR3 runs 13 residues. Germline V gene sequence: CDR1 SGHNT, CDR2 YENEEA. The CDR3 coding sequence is TGTGCCAGCAGCTTAGAGGCCACCTACGAGCAGTACTTC. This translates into CASSLEATYEQYF.

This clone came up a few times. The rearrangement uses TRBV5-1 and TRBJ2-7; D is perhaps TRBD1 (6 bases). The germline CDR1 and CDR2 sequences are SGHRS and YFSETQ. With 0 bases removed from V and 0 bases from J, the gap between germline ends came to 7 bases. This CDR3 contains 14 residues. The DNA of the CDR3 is TGCGCCAGCAGCTTGGGAGGGGGCTCCTACGAGCAGTACTTC. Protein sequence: CASSLGGGSYEQYF.

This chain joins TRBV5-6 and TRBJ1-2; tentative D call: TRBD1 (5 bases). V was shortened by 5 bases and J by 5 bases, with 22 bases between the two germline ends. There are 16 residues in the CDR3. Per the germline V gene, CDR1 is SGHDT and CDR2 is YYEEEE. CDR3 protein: CASSNWGEAQRYGYTF. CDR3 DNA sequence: TGTGCCAGCAGTAACTGGGGGGAGGCGCAAAGGTATGGCTACACCTTC.

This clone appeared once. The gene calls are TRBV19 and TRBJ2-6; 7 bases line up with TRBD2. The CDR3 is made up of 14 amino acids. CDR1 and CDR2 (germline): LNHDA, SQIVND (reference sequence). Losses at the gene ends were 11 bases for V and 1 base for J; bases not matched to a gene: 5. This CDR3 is CAAGVVSGANVLTF. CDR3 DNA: TGTGCCGCGGGAGTAGTATCTGGGGCCAACGTCCTGACTTTC.

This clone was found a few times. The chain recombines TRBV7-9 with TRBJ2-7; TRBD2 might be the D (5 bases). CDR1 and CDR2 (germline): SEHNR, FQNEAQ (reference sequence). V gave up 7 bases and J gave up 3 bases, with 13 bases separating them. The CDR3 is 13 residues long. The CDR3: CASTETGGYEQYF. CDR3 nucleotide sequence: TGTGCCAGCACCGAGACCGGAGGCTACGAGCAGTACTTC.

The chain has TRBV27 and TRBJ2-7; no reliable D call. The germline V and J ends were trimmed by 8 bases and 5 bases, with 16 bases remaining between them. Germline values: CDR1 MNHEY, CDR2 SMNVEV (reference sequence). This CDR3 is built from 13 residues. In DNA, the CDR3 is TGTGCCAGCTCTCTTCAGGTTGGTAACGAGCAGTACTTC. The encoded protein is CASSLQVGNEQYF.

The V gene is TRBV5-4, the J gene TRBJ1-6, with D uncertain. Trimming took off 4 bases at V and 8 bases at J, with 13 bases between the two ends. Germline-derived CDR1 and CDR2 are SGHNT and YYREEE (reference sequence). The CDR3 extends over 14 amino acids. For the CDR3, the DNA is TGTGCCAGCAGCCTAGGGAGGGTTTATTCACCCCTCCACTTT. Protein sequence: CASSLGRVYSPLHF. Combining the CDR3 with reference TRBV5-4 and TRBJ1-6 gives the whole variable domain ETGVTQSPTHLIKTRGQQVTLRCSSQSGHNTVSWYQQALGQGPQFIFQYYREEENGRGNFPPRFSGLQFPNYSSELNVNALELDDSALYLCASSLGRVYSPLHFGNGTRLTVT.

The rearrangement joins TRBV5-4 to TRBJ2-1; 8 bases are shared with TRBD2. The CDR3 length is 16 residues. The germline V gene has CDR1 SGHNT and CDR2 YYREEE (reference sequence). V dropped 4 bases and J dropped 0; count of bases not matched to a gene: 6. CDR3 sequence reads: CASSRGGSSSYNEQFF. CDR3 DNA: TGTGCCAGCAGCCGGGGGGGGTCGAGCTCCTACAATGAGCAGTTCTTC.

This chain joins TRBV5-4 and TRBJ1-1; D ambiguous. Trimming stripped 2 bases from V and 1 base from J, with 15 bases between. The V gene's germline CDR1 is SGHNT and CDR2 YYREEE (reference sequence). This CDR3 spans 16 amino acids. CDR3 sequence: CASSLSKANRNTEAFF. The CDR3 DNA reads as TGTGCCAGCAGCTTATCAAAAGCGAATCGGAACACTGAAGCTTTCTTT.

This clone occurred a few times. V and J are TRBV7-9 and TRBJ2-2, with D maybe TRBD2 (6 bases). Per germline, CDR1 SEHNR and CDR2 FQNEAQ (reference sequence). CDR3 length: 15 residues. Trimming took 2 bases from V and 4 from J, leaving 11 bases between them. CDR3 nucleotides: TGTGCCAGCAGCTTAAACCGGGAGAGCACCGGGGAGCTGTTTTTT. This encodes CASSLNRESTGELFF.

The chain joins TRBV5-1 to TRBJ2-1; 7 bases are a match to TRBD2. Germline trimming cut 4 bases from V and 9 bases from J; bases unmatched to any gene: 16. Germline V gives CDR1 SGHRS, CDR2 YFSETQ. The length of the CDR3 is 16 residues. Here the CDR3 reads CASSRGAAGETGEQFF. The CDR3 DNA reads TGCGCCAGCAGCCGGGGCGCGGCGGGAGAAACGGGTGAGCAGTTCTTC.

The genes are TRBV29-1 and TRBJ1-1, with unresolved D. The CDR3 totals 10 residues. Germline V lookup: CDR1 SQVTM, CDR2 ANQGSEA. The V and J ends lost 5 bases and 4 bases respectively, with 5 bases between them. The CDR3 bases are TGCAGCGTTCACATCACTGAAGCTTTCTTT. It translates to CSVHITEAFF.

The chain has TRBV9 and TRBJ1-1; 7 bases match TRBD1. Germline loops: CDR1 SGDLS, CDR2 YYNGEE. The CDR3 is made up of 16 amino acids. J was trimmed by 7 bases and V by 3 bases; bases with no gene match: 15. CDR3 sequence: CASSAAPTGPQGEAFF. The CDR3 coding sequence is TGTGCCAGCAGCGCCGCCCCGACAGGGCCTCAGGGTGAAGCTTTCTTT.